The entry that follows covers one TCR beta chain sequence. Stated time point: after dendritic cell vaccination, including at tumor progression/relapse. The sample is drawn from a study of glioma-infiltrating T cells after dendritic cell vaccination. Profiling relied on immunoSEQ multiplex PCR, and the TCRdb table lists in-frame clones only, not all of them. The sample lists about 50,000 clones; approximately 90% were seen once. Deletions cut 1 base from V and 4 bases from J, with 11 bases between. The CDR3 sequence is 14 residues long. Germline V gene lookup returns CDR1 LGHNA and CDR2 YSLEER. The gene calls are TRBV4-3 and TRBJ2-7, with a tentative D call TRBD2 (6 bases). This receptor was identified in a human donor with glioblastoma. This sample comprised blood, obtained after dendritic cell vaccination. CDR3: CASSQAVGGYEQYF. Here the CDR3 DNA reads TGCGCCAGCAGCCAAGCTGTTGGGGGGTACGAGCAGTACTTC.